The entry below gives a single T cell receptor (beta chain) sequence along with its context. Antigen specificity is unknown. This sample was included in a study of T cells in localized non-small cell lung cancer. Profiling relied on immunoSEQ multiplex PCR, and the TCRdb table lists in-frame clones only, not all of them. The sample carries over 50,000 clones, roughly 90% recorded once. Germline CDR1 reads SQVTM; CDR2 reads ANQGSEA. The V gene end was trimmed by 5 bases and the J gene end by 4 bases; junction bases not matched to a gene: 11. This CDR3 spans 15 amino acids. Study outcomes and limitations: There was higher T cell clonality in uninvolved adjacent lung than in tumor, and it was highest there. Adjacent lung exhibited a median of 57 among the 100 most abundant tumor clones. A single tumor region was sequenced, leaving heterogeneity possible.

V and J are TRBV29-1 and TRBJ2-3; 8 nucleotides line up with TRBD1. The source material was peripheral blood, sampled before any cancer treatment. This receptor was obtained from a woman aged 40 to 75 with stage I lung adenocarcinoma. The CDR3 is CSVTPGTGPPDTQYF. CDR3 nucleotide sequence: TGCAGCGTTACCCCCGGGACAGGCCCCCCAGATACGCAGTATTTT.